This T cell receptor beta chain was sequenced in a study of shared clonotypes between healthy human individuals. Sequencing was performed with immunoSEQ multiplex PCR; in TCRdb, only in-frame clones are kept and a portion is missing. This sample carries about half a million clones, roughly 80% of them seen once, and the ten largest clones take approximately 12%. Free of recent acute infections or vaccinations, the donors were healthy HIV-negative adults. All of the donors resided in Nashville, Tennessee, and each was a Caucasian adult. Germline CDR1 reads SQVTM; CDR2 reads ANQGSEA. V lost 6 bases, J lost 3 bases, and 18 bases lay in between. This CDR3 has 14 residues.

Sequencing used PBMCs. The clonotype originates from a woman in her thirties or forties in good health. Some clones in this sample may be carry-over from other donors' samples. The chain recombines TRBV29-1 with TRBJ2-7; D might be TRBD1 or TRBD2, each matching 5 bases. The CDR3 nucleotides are TGCAGCGTGAAACCCATACTAGGGGACTACGAGCAGTACTTC. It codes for CSVKPILGDYEQYF.